Each of the 18 T cell receptor beta chains below was sequenced from the same sample in a study of breast tumors, draining lymph nodes, adjacent tissues. Axillary draining lymph nodes of breast cancer patients supplied the node samples. TCRdb passed the multiplex PCR reads through MiXCR, listing each CDR3 protein once. Counted here are around 130,000 distinct CDR3 sequences, approximately 21% occurring once; the ten biggest clones make up about 2.2%. Specimen: axillary lymph node tissue. The receptor source for this set is a female donor with breast cancer. Some clones in this sample may be carry-over from other donors' samples.

For this clonotype: Mismatch with germline at one junction end may stem from a read error. The J gene is TRBJ1-4, the V gene TRBV5-4; 7 nucleotides match TRBD1. The CDR3 extends over 15 amino acids. Germline V gene data show CDR1 as SGHNT and CDR2 as YYREEE (reference sequence). CDR3 loop: CASSLGQGTSEKLFF. CDR3 nucleotide sequence: TGTGCCAGCAGCTTGGGACAGGGCACTAGTGAAAAACTGTTTTTT. The entire variable domain, with the rest obtained from reference TRBV5-4 and TRBJ1-4, is as follows: ETGVTQSPTHLIKTRGQQVTLRCSSQSGHNTVSWYQQALGQGPQFIFQYYREEENGRGNFPPRFSGLQFPNYSSELNVNALELDDSALYLCASSLGQGTSEKLFFGSGTQLSVL.

As for this clonotype: A much larger clonotype is one base distant, so this may be a read error. This chain uses TRBV2 with TRBJ2-5, with TRBD1 matching over 10 bases. This CDR3 contains 15 residues. Germline values: CDR1 SNHLY, CDR2 FYNNEI. Trimming took 3 bases from V and 5 from J; bases not matched to a gene: 6. In DNA form, the CDR3 reads TGTGCCAGCAGTGACTGGGACAGGGGAGAGGAGACCCAGTACTTC. Translating gives CASSDWDRGEETQYF. The variable domain in full, completed from reference TRBV2 and TRBJ2-5, reads EPEVTQTPSHQVTQMGQEVILRCVPISNHLYFYWYRQILGQKVEFLVSFYNNEISEKSEIFDDQFSVERPDGSNFTLKIRSTKLEDSAMYFCASSDWDRGEETQYFGPGTRLLVL.

This clonotype has a handful of counts. The chain recombines TRBV29-1 with TRBJ2-7; D is unresolved. Looked up from germline, CDR1 is SQVTM and CDR2 is ANQGSEA. The V gene lost 0 bases and the J gene lost 4 bases, with 7 bases spanning the gap. CDR3 length equals 12 residues. The DNA of the CDR3 is TGCAGCGTTGAAGATCTGGGGTACGAGCAGTACTTC. This codes for CSVEDLGYEQYF.

As to this clonotype: One base away lies a much larger clone, so this may be a sequencing read error. V usage is TRBV6-5 and J usage is TRBJ2-3, with D perhaps TRBD1 or TRBD2 (5 bases each). Germline assignment: CDR1 MNHEY and CDR2 SVGAGI. The CDR3 contains 14 residues. V lost 2 bases and J lost 4, with 10 bases in between. The CDR3 coding sequence is TGTGCCAGCAGTTACGGGACGAGAGCAGATACGCAGTATTTT. Protein product: CASSYGTRADTQYF.

This clonotype was picked up many times. The chain recombines TRBV27 with TRBJ2-1; D possibly corresponds to TRBD2 (5 bases). Trimming took off 5 bases at V and 4 bases at J, with 15 bases between the two ends. Per germline, CDR1 MNHEY and CDR2 SMNVEV (reference sequence). This CDR3 has 15 amino acids. In DNA, the CDR3 is TGTGCCAGCAGTCGAAGCGGAGCCATATACAATGAGCAGTTCTTC. This gives the protein CASSRSGAIYNEQFF.

This clonotype was counted ten times or more. The genes are TRBV19 and TRBJ2-7, with TRBD2 matching 13 bases. This CDR3 contains 15 residues. CDR1 is LNHDA and CDR2 is SQIVND in the germline V gene (reference sequence). V gave up 5 bases and J gave up 2 bases; unmatched junction bases: 3. The CDR3 loop reads CASSAGLAGTYEQYF. The DNA for the CDR3 is TGTGCCAGTAGTGCGGGACTAGCGGGGACCTACGAGCAGTACTTC. Full variable domain (remainder filled in from reference TRBV19 and TRBJ2-7): DGGITQSPKYLFRKEGQNVTLSCEQNLNHDAMYWYRQDPGQGLRLIYYSQIVNDFQKGDIAEGYSVSREKKESFPLTVTSAQKNPTAFYLCASSAGLAGTYEQYFGPGTRLTVT.

This clonotype was counted many times. The chain links TRBV5-6 to TRBJ2-7, with D possibly TRBD1 on 6 matching bases. CDR1 is SGHDT, CDR2 YYEEEE, per germline. Trimming cost V 4 bases and J 3 bases, with 8 bases left between them. The CDR3 has 12 residues. CDR3 amino acids: CASSAGDYEQYF. The CDR3 region has the DNA TGTGCCAGCAGCGCAGGGGACTACGAGCAGTACTTC.

This clonotype appeared many times. The gene calls are TRBV7-9 and TRBJ2-1; 12 nucleotides align to TRBD2. V lost 4 bases to trimming and J lost 8 bases; unmatched junction nucleotides: 6. The CDR3 consists of 15 residues. Germline V lookup: CDR1 SEHNR, CDR2 FQNEAQ (reference sequence). DNA for the CDR3: TGTGCCAGCAGCTGGGGGACTAGCGGGTTACATGAGCAGTTCTTC. As protein: CASSWGTSGLHEQFF.

This clonotype was detected many times. The chain combines TRBV27 with TRBJ1-5; a weak D match, TRBD1 (6 bases). The length of the CDR3 is 16 residues. The V end lost 3 bases, the J end lost 0 bases, and 12 bases lay between the germline ends. Germline V lookup: CDR1 MNHEY, CDR2 SMNVEV (reference sequence). The CDR3 DNA reads TGTGCCAGCAGTTTCGTAGGGGGATATAGCAATCAGCCCCAGCATTTT. It is translated as CASSFVGGYSNQPQHF.

The sample holds many counts of this clonotype. This chain connects TRBV20-1 to TRBJ1-2; possibly TRBD1 for D (5 bases). V was clipped by 5 bases and J by 8 bases, with 21 bases between them. The germline V gene has CDR1 DFQATT and CDR2 SNEGSKA (reference sequence). This CDR3 is built from 14 residues. CDR3 bases: TGCAGTGCTCATGCCGGGACGCTTTATCAAGGCTACACCTTC. Its translation is CSAHAGTLYQGYTF.

This clonotype has ten or more counts. This rearrangement joins TRBV6-5 to TRBJ1-2; possible D gene TRBD1, 5 bases. The CDR3 is 13 residues long. V lost 2 bases to trimming and J lost 4 bases, with 8 bases between them. Per germline, CDR1 MNHEY and CDR2 SVGAGI. The CDR3 protein is CASSYTDTYGYTF. Here the CDR3 DNA reads TGTGCCAGCAGTTACACGGACACCTATGGCTACACCTTC.

This clonotype was observed at least ten times. One junction end does not reproduce the germline sequence, and a read error may be involved. This chain joins TRBV24-1 and TRBJ2-1; 13 nucleotides agree with TRBD2. Looked up from germline, CDR1 is KGHDR and CDR2 is SFDVKD. The CDR3 spans 16 residues. CDR3 DNA: TGTGCCACCAGTGATTCGTGGACTAGCGGGGGCAATGAACAGTTCTTC. This encodes CATSDSWTSGGNEQFF.

This clonotype was seen ten or more times. The chain combines TRBV13 with TRBJ2-1, with TRBD2 matching 9 bases. Germline loops: CDR1 PRHDT, CDR2 FYEKMQ (reference sequence). With V trimmed by 4 bases and J by 2 bases, 6 bases remained unmatched. The CDR3 loop spans 16 amino acids. Here the CDR3 reads CASSSLSGSPYNEQFF. CDR3 coding DNA: TGTGCCAGCAGCTCCCTTAGCGGGAGCCCCTACAATGAGCAGTTCTTC.

This clonotype has ten or more counts. The V gene is TRBV10-3, the J gene TRBJ2-3; D remains unclear. From germline, CDR1 is ENHRY and CDR2 SYGVKD. The V gene lost 6 bases and the J gene lost 0 bases, with 10 bases spanning the gap. The CDR3 covers 14 residues. In DNA form, the CDR3 reads TGTGCCATCAGGGACCAGCGAAGCACAGATACGCAGTATTTT. Translating it yields CAIRDQRSTDTQYF.

As for this clonotype: Possible read error: a much larger clone is one base away. The CDR3 end shows no conserved phenylalanine or tryptophan, and so a read error is likely. V is TRBV18 and J is TRBJ1-2, with D possibly TRBD1 on 6 matching bases. The V gene's germline CDR1 is KGHSH and CDR2 LQKENI. The length of the CDR3 is 14 residues. Trimming left V 4 bases short and J 8 bases short, with 17 bases between. The CDR3 is CASSRREQGLGYTL. CDR3 DNA sequence: TGTGCCAGCTCACGAAGGGAACAGGGACTGGGCTACACCCTC.

This clonotype was observed at least ten times. The chain employs TRBV5-5 and TRBJ2-3; D is uncertain. The V end lost 4 bases, the J end lost 8 bases, and 17 bases lay between the germline ends. This CDR3 is 14 amino acids long. Germline V gives CDR1 SGHKS, CDR2 YYEKEE (reference sequence). CDR3: CASSPNRAEGTQYF. The CDR3, as DNA: TGTGCCAGCAGCCCCAACCGGGCAGAAGGTACGCAGTATTTT. Full variable domain (missing parts from reference TRBV5-5 and TRBJ2-3): DAGVTQSPTHLIKTRGQQVTLRCSPISGHKSVSWYQQVLGQGPQFIFQYYEKEERGRGNFPDRFSARQFPNYSSELNVNALLLGDSALYLCASSPNRAEGTQYFGPGTRLTVL.

In this sample, this clonotype turned up many times. V and J are TRBV2 and TRBJ2-7; TRBD1 aligns across 10 bases. The J segment lost 6 bases and the V segment lost 1 base, leaving 3 bases of the junction unmatched. CDR1 and CDR2 (germline): SNHLY, FYNNEI. This CDR3 is 14 amino acids long. In nucleotides, the CDR3 is TGTGCCAGCAGTGAAGGACAGGGGGCGGGCGAGCAGTACTTC. Its protein product is CASSEGQGAGEQYF.

Ten or more counts support this clonotype. The chain uses TRBV20-1 and TRBJ2-1; possible D gene TRBD2, 6 bases. The CDR3 extends over 12 amino acids. V was trimmed by 2 bases and J by 15 bases, leaving 17 bases between them. From germline, CDR1 is DFQATT and CDR2 SNEGSKA (reference sequence). The CDR3 spells CSARYVPGVVFF. In nucleotides, the CDR3 is TGCAGTGCTAGATATGTTCCGGGAGTTGTGTTCTTC.